This T cell receptor beta chain was found in a study of blood T cell repertoires in COVID-19. This table comes from immunoSEQ multiplex PCR, and its TCRdb copy is limited to in-frame clones, with some not included. This sample has under 130,000 clones; roughly 85% occur once, and the top ten carry over 2%. Germline lookup yields CDR1 LGHDT and CDR2 YNNKEL (reference sequence). The CDR3 spans 14 residues. V was clipped by 2 bases and J by 1 base; unmatched bases: 2. V usage is TRBV3-1 (or the pseudogene TRBV3-2) and J usage is TRBJ2-7; 7 bases line up with TRBD1. Specimen: peripheral blood. The sequence was obtained from a human donor in a cohort sampled during active COVID-19. In nucleotides, the CDR3 is TGTGCCAGCAGCCAACGGGACAGTTCCTACGAGCAGTACTTC. Protein sequence: CASSQRDSSYEQYF.